A single sample is the source of the 25 T cell receptor beta chains below, sequenced in a study of blood T cells in healthy people across ages. Alongside a J-beta primer mix, a sample-barcoded 5' primer served in a second PCR lasting about 7 to 12 cycles. TCRdb processed the 5' RACE reads anew with MiXCR; each CDR3 protein has one entry. The sample lists roughly 1,500,000 distinct CDR3 sequences, about 31% seen once, with approximately 10% in the top ten. The material sequenced was blood. The receptors were sampled from a woman aged 30 to 39 in good health.

The chain has TRBV18 and TRBJ2-5, with D perhaps TRBD1 (6 bases). The CDR3 loop spans 13 amino acids. Trimming cost V 6 bases and J 5 bases, with 13 bases left between them. Germline V lookup: CDR1 KGHSH, CDR2 LQKENI. This CDR3 is CASSPTGTETQYF. DNA for the CDR3: TGTGCCAGCTCTCCCACAGGGACGGAGACCCAGTACTTC.

This clonotype was detected ten times or more. The V gene is TRBV29-1, the J gene TRBJ2-7; D might be TRBD1 (6 bases). Trimming left V 6 bases short and J 7 bases short, with 25 bases between. The CDR3 loop spans 15 amino acids. Germline assignment: CDR1 SQVTM and CDR2 ANQGSEA. This CDR3 is CSVVSGVAGEGEQYF. In nucleotides, the CDR3 is TGCAGCGTCGTATCTGGCGTGGCAGGGGAAGGGGAGCAGTACTTC.

This chain joins TRBV7-9 and TRBJ2-7; D is possibly TRBD1 (6 bases). With 5 bases removed from V and 3 bases from J, the gap between germline ends came to 20 bases. CDR3 length: 16 amino acids. Germline values: CDR1 SEHNR, CDR2 FQNEAQ (reference sequence). CDR3 in amino acids: CASSPGHLKLYYEQYF. DNA of the CDR3: TGTGCCAGCAGCCCGGGACACCTTAAGCTCTACTACGAGCAGTACTTC. The entire variable domain, with the rest obtained from reference TRBV7-9 and TRBJ2-7, is as follows: DTGVSQNPRHKITKRGQNVTFRCDPISEHNRLYWYRQTLGQGPEFLTYFQNEAQLEKSRLLSDRFSAERPKGSFSTLEIQRTEQGDSAMYLCASSPGHLKLYYEQYFGPGTRLTVT.

The rearrangement uses TRBV9 and TRBJ2-5; 12 nucleotides line up with TRBD2. The CDR3 totals 14 residues. CDR1 is SGDLS and CDR2 is YYNGEE in the germline V gene. J lost 9 bases, V lost 3 bases, and 6 bases had no gene match. The CDR3 DNA sequence: TGTGCCAGCAGCGCGGGGCTAGCGGGGGGGGCCCAGTACTTC. This translates into CASSAGLAGGAQYF.

The chain links TRBV18 to TRBJ1-2; 7 nucleotides agree with TRBD1. CDR3 length: 15 residues. V lost 2 bases to trimming and J lost 4 bases; unmatched junction nucleotides: 7. Germline values: CDR1 KGHSH, CDR2 LQKENI. The DNA for the CDR3 is TGTGCCAGCTCACCAAAGGGACAGTCGAGCTATGGCTACACCTTC. Residues: CASSPKGQSSYGYTF.

The rearrangement links TRBV2 to TRBJ1-2; D uncertain. V was cut by 6 bases and J by 9 bases, with 20 bases left in between. There are 14 residues in the CDR3. Germline V CDR1 and CDR2: SNHLY, FYNNEI. CDR3 residues: CASSLGSALKSYTF. The CDR3 DNA reads TGTGCCAGCAGCTTAGGATCAGCCCTGAAGAGCTACACCTTC.

The chain uses TRBV20-1 and TRBJ2-1; 13 bases are a match to TRBD2. Judging by the DNA end, TRBJ2-7 fits better; the J call may be wrong. CDR1 is DFQATT, CDR2 SNEGSKA, per germline (reference sequence). This CDR3 is 19 amino acids long. The CDR3 region has the DNA TGCAGTGCTAGTGGACTAGCGGGAGAACCCAAAAGAATCTACAATGAGCAGTACTTC. It translates to CSASGLAGEPKRIYNEQYF.

The chain joins TRBV7-2 to TRBJ2-5, with TRBD1 as a possible D gene (6 bases). V lost 6 bases, J lost 4 bases, and 12 bases lay in between. This CDR3 spans 13 amino acids. Germline assignment: CDR1 SGHTA and CDR2 FQGNSA. In DNA, the CDR3 is TGTGCCAGCAGATTTCAGGGGACAGAGACCCAGTACTTC. Amino acids: CASRFQGTETQYF.

The chain joins TRBV7-2 to TRBJ2-1; no definite D call. This CDR3 is built from 15 residues. Per the germline V gene, CDR1 is SGHTA and CDR2 is FQGNSA. V was trimmed by 1 base and J by 2 bases, leaving 9 bases between them. The CDR3 DNA sequence: TGTGCCAGCAGCTTAGAAGCGCCCGCCTACAATGAGCAGTTCTTC. This encodes CASSLEAPAYNEQFF. Full variable domain (remainder filled in from reference TRBV7-2 and TRBJ2-1): GAGVSQSPSNKVTEKGKDVELRCDPISGHTALYWYRQSLGQGLEFLIYFQGNSAPDKSGLPSDRFSAERTGGSVSTLTIQRTQQEDSAVYLCASSLEAPAYNEQFFGPGTRLTVL.

This clonotype has more than one count but fewer than ten. The chain employs TRBV7-9 and TRBJ1-2, with TRBD1 matching 9 bases. Losses at the gene ends were 5 bases for V and 10 bases for J; bases not matched to a gene: 14. Germline V gene lookup returns CDR1 SEHNR and CDR2 FQNEAQ (reference sequence). The CDR3 has 15 residues. The CDR3 sequence: CASSLTGGLPSYYTF. The CDR3 bases are TGTGCCAGCAGCCTAACAGGGGGCCTCCCCTCATACTACACCTTC.

This clonotype was recorded a few times. The chain links TRBV6-6 to TRBJ2-5; D may match TRBD1 or TRBD2 (6 bases each). The germline gives CDR1 MNHNY, CDR2 SVGAGI (reference sequence). CDR3 length equals 13 residues. Trimming pared 6 bases from V and 5 bases from J, leaving 13 bases between. This CDR3 reads CASRQGGGETQYF. CDR3 DNA sequence: TGTGCCAGCAGACAGGGAGGAGGGGAGACCCAGTACTTC.

Only one count was recorded for this clonotype. The rearrangement joins TRBV7-3 to TRBJ2-1, with 10 bases fitting TRBD1. The junction had 15 bases not matched to a gene; V was cut back by 5 bases and J by 5 bases. CDR1 is SGHTA, CDR2 FQGTGA, per germline. The CDR3 sequence is 18 residues long. The CDR3 sequence: CASSQRTGGYSTNNEQFF. The CDR3 DNA sequence: TGTGCCAGCAGCCAAAGGACAGGGGGATATTCGACTAACAATGAGCAGTTCTTC.

The chain links TRBV28 to TRBJ2-7, with 10 positions matching TRBD1. The CDR3 has 14 residues. Germline V gene data show CDR1 as MDHEN and CDR2 as SYDVKM. V was pared by 6 bases and J by 5 bases, with 7 bases of the junction left unmatched. CDR3 DNA: TGTGCCAGCAGGCCGGGACAGGGGATGAACGAGCAGTACTTC. Protein product: CASRPGQGMNEQYF.

The chain combines TRBV24-1 with TRBJ2-1; tentative D call: TRBD1 (5 bases). The CDR3 covers 14 residues. V lost 11 bases and J 0 bases, leaving 13 bases between the germline ends. The germline V gene encodes CDR1 KGHDR and CDR2 SFDVKD. CDR3 in DNA: TGTGCCAGCAACAGGAACTTCTCCTACAATGAGCAGTTCTTC. It translates to CASNRNFSYNEQFF.

There are a few counts of this clonotype. The chain is built from TRBV9 and TRBJ2-7; maybe TRBD2 (7 bases). V lost 0 bases, J lost 6 bases, and 13 bases lay in between. Germline V CDR1 and CDR2: SGDLS, YYNGEE. This CDR3 contains 14 residues. This CDR3 reads CASSVGAGASEQYF. The CDR3 region has the DNA TGTGCCAGCAGCGTAGGTGCGGGGGCAAGCGAGCAGTACTTC.

CDR3 in amino acids: CASSLSALGMEEQYF. DNA of the CDR3: TGTGCCAGCAGTCTTTCTGCTTTGGGGATGGAAGAGCAGTACTTC. The chain combines TRBV28 with TRBJ2-7; D gene uncertain. Trimming removed 5 bases at V and 7 bases at J, with 21 bases between. In germline, CDR1 is MDHEN, CDR2 SYDVKM. CDR3 length: 15 amino acids.

The chain links TRBV30 to TRBJ2-1; D tentatively reads TRBD1 or TRBD2 (6 bases each). V was trimmed by 2 bases and J by 9 bases, leaving 14 bases between them. Germline CDR1 and CDR2: GTSNPN and SVGIG (reference sequence). This CDR3 is built from 13 residues. The CDR3 nucleotides read TGTGCCTGGAGTTTGGGGGGCCTCACTGAGCAGTTCTTC. It translates to CAWSLGGLTEQFF.

This chain links TRBV4-1 with TRBJ1-4; 7 bases match TRBD1. V lost 4 bases to trimming and J lost 7 bases; unmatched junction nucleotides: 12. The CDR3 contains 16 residues. From germline, CDR1 is MGHRA and CDR2 YSYEKL. The CDR3 nucleotides read TGCGCCAGCAGCCCAACACAGACAGGGTTGATTGAAAAACTGTTTTTT. Its translation is CASSPTQTGLIEKLFF.

The chain employs TRBV14 and TRBJ2-4; TRBD1 agrees at 8 bases. The closer fit of TRBJ2-7 to the DNA end suggests the J call may be wrong. The CDR3 length is 17 residues. Germline V gene sequence: CDR1 SGHDN, CDR2 FVKESK. The DNA of the CDR3 is TGTGCCAGCAGCCTCCCGAGGACAGGGATAGAATCCGACGAGCAGTACTTC. Translated: CASSLPRTGIESDEQYF.

V gene TRBV7-9 combines with J gene TRBJ1-2; D possibly corresponds to TRBD1 (5 bases). This CDR3 has 13 residues. Germline lookup yields CDR1 SEHNR and CDR2 FQNEAQ (reference sequence). The V end was cut by 5 bases, the J end by 6 bases, with 13 bases between. The CDR3 here is CASSPGQINGYTF. Here the CDR3 DNA reads TGTGCCAGCAGCCCCGGACAAATTAATGGCTACACCTTC.

The chain recombines TRBV4-2 with TRBJ2-3; 11 positions agree with TRBD2. Germline trimming cut 4 bases from V and 6 bases from J; bases unmatched to any gene: 6. This CDR3 has 15 residues. Germline loops: CDR1 LGHNA, CDR2 YNFKEQ. The CDR3 sequence is CASSRTSGSRDTQYF. CDR3 nucleotide sequence: TGTGCCAGCAGCCGAACTAGCGGGAGTAGGGATACGCAGTATTTT.

The gene calls are TRBV3-1 and TRBJ2-7; 7 bases are a match to TRBD2. CDR1 LGHDT and CDR2 YNNKEL come from the germline V gene (reference sequence). The CDR3 is 17 residues long. With V trimmed by 0 bases and J by 2 bases, 10 bases remained unmatched. The CDR3 protein is CASSQERGAGVTYEQYF. The CDR3 DNA sequence: TGTGCCAGCAGCCAAGAAAGGGGCGCGGGAGTTACCTACGAGCAGTACTTC.

J is TRBJ1-1 and V is TRBV2, with TRBD1 identical over 9 bases. CDR1 is SNHLY and CDR2 is FYNNEI in the germline V gene. This CDR3 contains 16 residues. J was trimmed by 0 bases and V by 6 bases; bases with no gene match: 8. CDR3 sequence: CASRKDRGTMNTEAFF. The CDR3 DNA follows: TGTGCCAGCAGAAAAGACAGGGGGACGATGAACACTGAAGCTTTCTTT.

The chain links TRBV27 to TRBJ2-1; no firm D call. The V gene lost 1 base and the J gene lost 3 bases, with 10 bases spanning the gap. The CDR3 covers 15 residues. From germline, CDR1 is MNHEY and CDR2 SMNVEV (reference sequence). Here the CDR3 DNA reads TGTGCCAGCAGTTTATTTGGGCAGAGCTACAATGAGCAGTTCTTC. It encodes CASSLFGQSYNEQFF.

This chain connects TRBV20-1 to TRBJ2-1, with 11 bases matching TRBD2. The junction had 8 bases not matched to a gene; V was cut back by 3 bases and J by 7 bases. The germline V gene encodes CDR1 DFQATT and CDR2 SNEGSKA (reference sequence). This CDR3 is built from 15 residues. The CDR3 DNA sequence: TGCAGTGCTAGGAAAGGAAGACTAGCGGGGAATGAGCAGTTCTTC. Protein: CSARKGRLAGNEQFF.